This T cell receptor beta chain was identified in a study of blood T cell repertoires in COVID-19. Whole-study context: Some COVID-19 samples were acute and others convalescent; all came from the United States, Italy and Spain. T cells, B-cell-depleted T cells, or PBMCs supplied cDNA or gDNA.

Germline lookup yields CDR1 GTSNPN and CDR2 SVGIG (reference sequence). The CDR3 consists of 13 residues. The V gene lost 1 base and the J gene lost 4 bases, with 10 bases spanning the gap. Data came from immunoSEQ multiplex PCR; TCRdb stores just in-frame clones and leaves some out. The sample lists about 210,000 clones; 65% to 85% were seen once. In assigning cohorts, the study relied on participant-reported clinical history. Sequenced material: PBMCs or T cells enriched from blood (not recorded which). This chain links TRBV30 with TRBJ2-5; D is perhaps TRBD1 (6 bases). This TCR came from a man younger than 45 with acute COVID-19. The CDR3 nucleotides are TGTGCCTGGAGTGGAAGGGGGAGAGAGACCCAGTACTTC. Protein sequence: CAWSGRGRETQYF.